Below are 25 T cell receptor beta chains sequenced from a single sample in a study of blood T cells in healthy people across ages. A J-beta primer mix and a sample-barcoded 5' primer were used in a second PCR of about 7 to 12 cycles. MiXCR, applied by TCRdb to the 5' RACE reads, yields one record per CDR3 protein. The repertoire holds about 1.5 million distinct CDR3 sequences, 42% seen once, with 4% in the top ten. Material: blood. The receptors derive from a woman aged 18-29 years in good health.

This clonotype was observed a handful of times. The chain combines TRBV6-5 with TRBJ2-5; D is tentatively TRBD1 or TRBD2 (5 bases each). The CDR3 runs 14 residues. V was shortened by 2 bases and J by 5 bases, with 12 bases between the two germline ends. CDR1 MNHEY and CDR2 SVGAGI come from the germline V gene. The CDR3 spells CASSYGTLKETQYF. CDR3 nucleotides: TGTGCCAGCAGTTACGGGACCCTGAAGGAGACCCAGTACTTC.

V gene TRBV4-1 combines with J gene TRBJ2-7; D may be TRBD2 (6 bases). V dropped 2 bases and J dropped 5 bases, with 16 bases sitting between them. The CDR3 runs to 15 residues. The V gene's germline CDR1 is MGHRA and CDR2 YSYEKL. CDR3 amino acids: CASSQFSGGYDEQYF. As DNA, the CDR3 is TGCGCCAGCAGCCAATTTTCCGGGGGATATGACGAGCAGTACTTC.

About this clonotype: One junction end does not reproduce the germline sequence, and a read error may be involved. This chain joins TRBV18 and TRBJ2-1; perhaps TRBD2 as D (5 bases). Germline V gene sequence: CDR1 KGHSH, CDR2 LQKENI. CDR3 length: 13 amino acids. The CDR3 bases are TGTGCCAGCTCGAAGGACTCCTTCAATGAGCAGTTCTTC. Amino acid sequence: CASSKDSFNEQFF.

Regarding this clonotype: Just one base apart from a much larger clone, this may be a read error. CDR3: CTRERLQFF. DNA for the CDR3: TGTACCAGAGAGCGGCTTCAGTTCTTC. J is TRBJ2-1 and V is TRBV28; a weak D match, TRBD2 (5 bases). The CDR3 totals 9 residues. Germline loops: CDR1 MDHEN, CDR2 SYDVKM.

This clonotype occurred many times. CDR3 region: CASSPQIQETQYF. CDR3 in DNA: TGTGCCAGCAGCCCCCAAATTCAAGAGACCCAGTACTTC. The V and J genes are TRBV6-6 and TRBJ2-5, with D unclear. The CDR3 consists of 13 residues. The ends were cut back, 6 bases at V and 2 bases at J, with 10 bases in the middle. The V gene's germline CDR1 is MNHNY and CDR2 SVGAGI (reference sequence).

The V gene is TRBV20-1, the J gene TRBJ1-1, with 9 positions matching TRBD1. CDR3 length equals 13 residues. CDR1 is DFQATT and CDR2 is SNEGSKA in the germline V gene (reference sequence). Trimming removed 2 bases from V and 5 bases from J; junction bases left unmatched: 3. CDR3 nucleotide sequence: TGCAGTGCTAGAAGGACAGGGGAAACTGAAGCTTTCTTT. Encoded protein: CSARRTGETEAFF.

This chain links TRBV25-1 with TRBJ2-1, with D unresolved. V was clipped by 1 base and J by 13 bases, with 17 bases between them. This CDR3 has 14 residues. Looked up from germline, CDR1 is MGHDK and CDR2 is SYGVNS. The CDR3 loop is CASSELSPVETQFF. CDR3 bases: TGTGCCAGCAGTGAATTGTCTCCCGTAGAGACCCAGTTCTTC.

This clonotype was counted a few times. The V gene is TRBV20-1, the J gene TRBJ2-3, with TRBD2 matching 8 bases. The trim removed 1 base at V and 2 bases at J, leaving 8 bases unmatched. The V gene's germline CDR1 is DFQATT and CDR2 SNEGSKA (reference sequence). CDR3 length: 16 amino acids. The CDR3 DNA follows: TGCAGTGCTAGAGCAAGGAGCGGGGGAGCCACAGATACGCAGTATTTT. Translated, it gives CSARARSGGATDTQYF.

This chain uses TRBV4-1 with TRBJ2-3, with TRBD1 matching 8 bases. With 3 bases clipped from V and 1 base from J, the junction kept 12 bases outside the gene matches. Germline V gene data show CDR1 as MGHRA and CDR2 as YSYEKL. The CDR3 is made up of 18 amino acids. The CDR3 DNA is TGCGCCAGCAGCCACACCGGGTTCGGGACAGGAGGCACAGATACGCAGTATTTT. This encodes CASSHTGFGTGGTDTQYF.

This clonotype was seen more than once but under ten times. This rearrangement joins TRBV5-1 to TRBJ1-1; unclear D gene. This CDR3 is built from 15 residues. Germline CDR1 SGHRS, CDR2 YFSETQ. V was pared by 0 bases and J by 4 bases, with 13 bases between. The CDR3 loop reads CASSLGSTGITEAFF. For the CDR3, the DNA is TGCGCCAGCAGCTTGGGTTCTACCGGGATCACTGAAGCTTTCTTT.

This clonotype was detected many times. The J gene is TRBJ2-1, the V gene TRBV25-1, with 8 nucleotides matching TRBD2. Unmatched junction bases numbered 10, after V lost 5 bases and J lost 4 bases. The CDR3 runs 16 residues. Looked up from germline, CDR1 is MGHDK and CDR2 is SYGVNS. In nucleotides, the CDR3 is TGTGCCAGCAGTTCCCTTCGGGAGGGCCGGTACAATGAGCAGTTCTTC. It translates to CASSSLREGRYNEQFF.

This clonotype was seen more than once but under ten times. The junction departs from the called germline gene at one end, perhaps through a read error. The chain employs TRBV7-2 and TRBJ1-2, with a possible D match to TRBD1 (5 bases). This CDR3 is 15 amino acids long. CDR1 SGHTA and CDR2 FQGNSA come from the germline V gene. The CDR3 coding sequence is TGTGTCAGCAGCTTAGCGCCCGAGGGGCCCCTTGGCTACACCTTC. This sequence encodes CVSSLAPEGPLGYTF.

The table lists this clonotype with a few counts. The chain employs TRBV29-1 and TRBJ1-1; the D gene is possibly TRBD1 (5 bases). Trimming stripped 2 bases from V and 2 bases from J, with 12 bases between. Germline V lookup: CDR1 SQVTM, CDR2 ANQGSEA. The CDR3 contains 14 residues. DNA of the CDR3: TGCAGCGTTGAATATGGGGCAGGAAACACTGAAGCTTTCTTT. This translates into CSVEYGAGNTEAFF. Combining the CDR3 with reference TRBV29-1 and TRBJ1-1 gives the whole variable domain SAVISQKPSRDICQRGTSLTIQCQVDSQVTMMFWYRQQPGQSLTLIATANQGSEATYESGFVIDKFPISRPNLTFSTLTVSNMSPEDSSIYLCSVEYGAGNTEAFFGQGTRLTVV.

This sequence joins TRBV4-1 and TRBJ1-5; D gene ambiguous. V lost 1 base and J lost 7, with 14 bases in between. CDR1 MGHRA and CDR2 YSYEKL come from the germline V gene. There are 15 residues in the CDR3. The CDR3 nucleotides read TGCGCCAGCAGCCAAGCCCCTTCCATCTTACAGCCCCAGCATTTT. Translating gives CASSQAPSILQPQHF.

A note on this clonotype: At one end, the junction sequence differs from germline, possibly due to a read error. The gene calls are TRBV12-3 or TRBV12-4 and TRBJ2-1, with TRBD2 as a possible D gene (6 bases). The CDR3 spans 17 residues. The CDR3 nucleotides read TGTGCCAGCAGTAACTTGTCATTCGCGGGATCTTACAATGCGCAGTTCTTC. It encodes CASSNLSFAGSYNAQFF.

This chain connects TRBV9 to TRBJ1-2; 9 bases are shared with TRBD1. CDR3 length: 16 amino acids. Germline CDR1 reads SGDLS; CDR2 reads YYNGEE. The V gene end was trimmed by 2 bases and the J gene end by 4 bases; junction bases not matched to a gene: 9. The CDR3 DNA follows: TGTGCCAGCAGCGTTACAGGGGGCGAGTTCGGCTATGGCTACACCTTC. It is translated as CASSVTGGEFGYGYTF. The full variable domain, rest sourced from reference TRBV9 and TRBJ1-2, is DSGVTQTPKHLITATGQRVTLRCSPRSGDLSVYWYQQSLDQGLQFLIQYYNGEERAKGNILERFSAQQFPDLHSELNLSSLELGDSALYFCASSVTGGEFGYGYTFGSGTRLTVV.

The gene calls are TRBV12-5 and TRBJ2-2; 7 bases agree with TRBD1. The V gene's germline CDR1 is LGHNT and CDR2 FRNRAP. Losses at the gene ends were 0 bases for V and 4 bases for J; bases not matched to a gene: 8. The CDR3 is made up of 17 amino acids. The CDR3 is CASGLVLGQLGTGELFF. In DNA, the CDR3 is TGTGCTAGTGGTTTGGTACTGGGACAGTTAGGCACCGGGGAGCTGTTTTTT.

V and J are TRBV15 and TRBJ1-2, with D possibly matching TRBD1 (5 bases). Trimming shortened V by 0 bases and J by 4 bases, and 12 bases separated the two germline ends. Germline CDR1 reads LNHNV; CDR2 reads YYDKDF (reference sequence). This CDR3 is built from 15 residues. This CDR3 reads CATSREAGLSYGYTF. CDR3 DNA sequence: TGTGCCACCAGCAGAGAGGCAGGGCTCAGCTATGGCTACACCTTC.

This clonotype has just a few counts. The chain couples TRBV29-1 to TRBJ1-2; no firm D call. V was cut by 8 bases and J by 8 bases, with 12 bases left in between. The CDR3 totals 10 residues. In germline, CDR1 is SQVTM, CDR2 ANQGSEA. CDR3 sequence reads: CSSLDGGYTF. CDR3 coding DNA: TGCAGCTCCTTGGACGGAGGCTACACCTTC.

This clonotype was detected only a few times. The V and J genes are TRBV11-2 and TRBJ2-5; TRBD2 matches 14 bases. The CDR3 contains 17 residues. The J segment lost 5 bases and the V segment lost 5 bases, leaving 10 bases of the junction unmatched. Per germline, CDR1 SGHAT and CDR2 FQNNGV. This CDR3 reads CASSKGTSGSTRETQYF. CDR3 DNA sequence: TGTGCCAGCAGCAAAGGGACTAGCGGGAGCACCCGGGAGACCCAGTACTTC.

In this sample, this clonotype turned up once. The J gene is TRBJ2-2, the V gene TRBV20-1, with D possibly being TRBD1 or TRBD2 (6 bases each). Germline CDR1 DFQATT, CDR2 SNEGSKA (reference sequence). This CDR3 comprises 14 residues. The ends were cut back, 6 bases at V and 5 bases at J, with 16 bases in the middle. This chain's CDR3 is CSAPVGGKTGELFF. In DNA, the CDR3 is TGCAGTGCGCCAGTAGGGGGGAAGACCGGGGAGCTGTTTTTT.

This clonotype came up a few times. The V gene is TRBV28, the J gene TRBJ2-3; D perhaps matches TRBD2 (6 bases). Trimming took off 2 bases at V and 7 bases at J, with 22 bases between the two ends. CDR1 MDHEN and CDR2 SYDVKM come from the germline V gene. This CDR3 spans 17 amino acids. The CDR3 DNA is TGTGCCAGCAGTTTAAGCTTCATCGGGGGACCTTCTTATACGCAGTATTTT. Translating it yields CASSLSFIGGPSYTQYF.

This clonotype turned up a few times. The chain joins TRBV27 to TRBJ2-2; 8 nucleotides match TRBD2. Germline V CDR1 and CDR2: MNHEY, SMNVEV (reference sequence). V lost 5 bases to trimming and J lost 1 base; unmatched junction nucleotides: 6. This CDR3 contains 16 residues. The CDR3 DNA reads TGTGCCAGCAGTCCCGGACTAGCAGTGAACACCGGGGAGCTGTTTTTT. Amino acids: CASSPGLAVNTGELFF.

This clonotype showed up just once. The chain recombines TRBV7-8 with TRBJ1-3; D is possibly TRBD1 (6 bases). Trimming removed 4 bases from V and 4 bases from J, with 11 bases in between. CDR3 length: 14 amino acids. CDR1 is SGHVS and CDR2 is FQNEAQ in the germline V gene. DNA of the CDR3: TGTGCCAGCAGCTCCCAGGGGCCGGGAAACACCATATATTTT. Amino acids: CASSSQGPGNTIYF.

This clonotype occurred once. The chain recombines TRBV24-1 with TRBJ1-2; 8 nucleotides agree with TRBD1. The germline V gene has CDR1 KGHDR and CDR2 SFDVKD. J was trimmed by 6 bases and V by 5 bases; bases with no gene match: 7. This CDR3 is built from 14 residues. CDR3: CATSGRRTGHGYTF. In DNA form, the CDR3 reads TGTGCCACCAGTGGCCGTAGGACAGGGCATGGCTACACCTTC.